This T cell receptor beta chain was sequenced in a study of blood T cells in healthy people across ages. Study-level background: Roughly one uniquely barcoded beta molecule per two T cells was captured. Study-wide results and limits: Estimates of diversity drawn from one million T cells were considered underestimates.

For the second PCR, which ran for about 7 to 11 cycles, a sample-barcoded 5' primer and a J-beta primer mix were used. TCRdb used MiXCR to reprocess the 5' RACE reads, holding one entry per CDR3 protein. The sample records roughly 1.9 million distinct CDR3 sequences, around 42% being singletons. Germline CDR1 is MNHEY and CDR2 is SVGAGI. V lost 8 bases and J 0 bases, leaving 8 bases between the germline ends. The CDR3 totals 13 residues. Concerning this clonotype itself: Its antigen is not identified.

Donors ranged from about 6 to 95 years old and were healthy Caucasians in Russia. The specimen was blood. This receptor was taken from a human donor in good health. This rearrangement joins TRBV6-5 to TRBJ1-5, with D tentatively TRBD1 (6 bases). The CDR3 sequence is CASQGYSNQPQHF. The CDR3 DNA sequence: TGTGCCAGCCAGGGGTATAGCAATCAGCCCCAGCATTTT.